Presented here are 9 T cell receptor beta chains from one specimen sequenced in a study of CD8 T cells in ankylosing spondylitis. MiXCR was run by TCRdb on the 5' RACE reads, yielding one entry per CDR3 protein. The table lists hundreds of thousands of distinct CDR3 sequences, approximately 10% of them singletons. The antigens of these receptors remain unknown. Findings and limits, study-wide: Characteristic, it appeared, of ankylosing spondylitis blood was a TCR beta motif of 7 or 8 highly homologous variants.

Sample: blood, either unsorted or a sorted T cell fraction (not recorded which). All receptors come from a male donor with ankylosing spondylitis.

This clonotype was found many times. This chain links TRBV20-1 with TRBJ2-1; 11 bases are a match to TRBD2. The CDR3 is 15 amino acids. The germline V gene encodes CDR1 DFQATT and CDR2 SNEGSKA (reference sequence). Trimming removed 5 bases from V and 7 bases from J; junction bases left unmatched: 10. The CDR3 DNA reads TGCAGTGCTTGGACCCTTAGCGGGAGGGTTAATGAGCAGTTCTTC. Its translation is CSAWTLSGRVNEQFF.

This clonotype was seen more than once but under ten times. This rearrangement joins TRBV20-1 to TRBJ2-7; TRBD2 agrees at 7 bases. Germline assignment: CDR1 DFQATT and CDR2 SNEGSKA (reference sequence). This CDR3 is built from 13 residues. The trim removed 5 bases at V and 0 bases at J, leaving 4 bases unmatched. The CDR3 sequence: CSAGSGYSYEQYF. The CDR3 DNA follows: TGCAGTGCTGGTAGCGGGTACTCCTACGAGCAGTACTTC.

This clonotype was counted between two and nine times. The V and J genes are TRBV19 and TRBJ1-1; D possibly corresponds to TRBD1 (6 bases). Trimming pared 6 bases from V and 6 bases from J, leaving 20 bases between. This CDR3 is built from 15 residues. The V gene's germline CDR1 is LNHDA and CDR2 SQIVND (reference sequence). The CDR3 DNA follows: TGTGCCAGTAGGGTAAGCAGGGGAGGTTTGGCTGAAGCTTTCTTT. This encodes CASRVSRGGLAEAFF.

This clonotype has at least ten counts. V gene TRBV20-1 combines with J gene TRBJ1-2; no clear D. The germline CDR1 and CDR2 sequences are DFQATT and SNEGSKA (reference sequence). The CDR3 covers 13 residues. The germline V and J ends were trimmed by 3 bases and 4 bases, with 12 bases remaining between them. CDR3 sequence: CSARSGFIYGYTF. CDR3 sequence (DNA): TGCAGTGCTAGGTCGGGTTTTATCTATGGCTACACCTTC.

The rearrangement joins TRBV7-2 to TRBJ2-3; D is unresolved. With 0 bases removed from V and 6 bases from J, the gap between germline ends came to 7 bases. CDR1 is SGHTA, CDR2 FQGNSA, per germline. CDR3 length: 13 residues. CDR3 protein: CASSLALGDTQYF. The CDR3 DNA sequence: TGTGCCAGCAGCTTAGCGCTTGGGGATACGCAGTATTTT. The entire variable domain, with the rest obtained from reference TRBV7-2 and TRBJ2-3, is as follows: GAGVSQSPSNKVTEKGKDVELRCDPISGHTALYWYRQSLGQGLEFLIYFQGNSAPDKSGLPSDRFSAERTGGSVSTLTIQRTQQEDSAVYLCASSLALGDTQYFGPGTRLTVL.

The chain couples TRBV4-2 to TRBJ2-5; 7 bases map to TRBD2. Germline V gene data show CDR1 as LGHNA and CDR2 as YNFKEQ. The ends lost 4 bases at V and 3 bases at J; junction bases unmatched: 5. This CDR3 is 14 amino acids long. As DNA, the CDR3 is TGTGCCAGCAGCCTTTCGGGGGGAAAAGAGACCCAGTACTTC. It codes for CASSLSGGKETQYF.

This clonotype has at least ten counts. The gene calls are TRBV5-8 and TRBJ2-1; D might be TRBD1 (6 bases). The CDR3 has 15 residues. Germline V lookup: CDR1 SGHTS, CDR2 YDEGEE. The V end lost 2 bases, the J end lost 7 bases, and 16 bases lay between the germline ends. The CDR3 bases are TGTGCCAGCAGCTTCCAGGGGAGAAGGGTAAATGAGCAGTTCTTC. Amino acids: CASSFQGRRVNEQFF.

The rearrangement joins TRBV28 to TRBJ2-3; D gene uncertain. CDR1 and CDR2 from the germline V gene are MDHEN and SYDVKM. With 7 bases removed from V and 1 base from J, the gap between germline ends came to 9 bases. This CDR3 region has 13 residues. CDR3 bases: TGTGCCAGCACCCTCCCGGGCACAGATACGCAGTATTTT. Amino acids: CASTLPGTDTQYF.

This clonotype was seen a handful of times. This rearrangement joins TRBV7-9 to TRBJ2-7; tentatively, D is TRBD1 (6 bases). Germline assignment: CDR1 SEHNR and CDR2 FQNEAQ (reference sequence). The CDR3 covers 13 residues. Deletions cut 3 bases from V and 6 bases from J, with 12 bases between. The CDR3 DNA follows: TGTGCCAGCAGCTTTTGGACAGATTCCGAGCAGTACTTC. The encoded protein is CASSFWTDSEQYF.